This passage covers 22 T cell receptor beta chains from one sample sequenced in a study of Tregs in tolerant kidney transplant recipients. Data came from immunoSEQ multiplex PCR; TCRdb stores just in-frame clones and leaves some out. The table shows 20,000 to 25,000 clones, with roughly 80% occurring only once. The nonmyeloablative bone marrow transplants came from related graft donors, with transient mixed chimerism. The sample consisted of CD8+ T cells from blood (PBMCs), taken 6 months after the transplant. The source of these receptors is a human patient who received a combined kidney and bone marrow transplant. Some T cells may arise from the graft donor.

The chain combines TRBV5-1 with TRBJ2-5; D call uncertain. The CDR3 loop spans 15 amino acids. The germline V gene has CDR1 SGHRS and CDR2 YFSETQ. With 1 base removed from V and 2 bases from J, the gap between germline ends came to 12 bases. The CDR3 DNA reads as TGCGCCAGCAGCTTGATGTCGTCTAATCAAGAGACCCAGTACTTC. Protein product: CASSLMSSNQETQYF.

This CDR3 is CASSITGGYNSPLHF. CDR3 nucleotides: TGTGCCAGCAGCATAACAGGGGGCTATAATTCACCCCTCCACTTT. V usage is TRBV27 and J usage is TRBJ1-6; 8 nucleotides align to TRBD1. The V gene's germline CDR1 is MNHEY and CDR2 SMNVEV (reference sequence). Unmatched junction bases numbered 4, after V lost 6 bases and J lost 3 bases. The length of the CDR3 is 15 residues.

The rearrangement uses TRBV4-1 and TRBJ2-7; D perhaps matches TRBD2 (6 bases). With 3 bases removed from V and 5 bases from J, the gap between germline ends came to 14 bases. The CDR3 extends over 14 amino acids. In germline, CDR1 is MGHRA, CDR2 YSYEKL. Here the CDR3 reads CASSHSMGGHEQYF. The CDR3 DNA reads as TGCGCCAGCAGCCATTCAATGGGGGGACACGAGCAGTACTTC.

This CDR3 is CSVPGTGYSEAFF. In DNA, the CDR3 is TGCAGCGTCCCCGGGACAGGGTATAGTGAAGCTTTCTTT. The J gene is TRBJ1-1, the V gene TRBV29-1; 9 nucleotides line up with TRBD1. From germline, CDR1 is SQVTM and CDR2 ANQGSEA. This CDR3 spans 13 amino acids. After removal of 6 bases from V and 7 bases from J, the junction contained 9 bases not matched to a gene.

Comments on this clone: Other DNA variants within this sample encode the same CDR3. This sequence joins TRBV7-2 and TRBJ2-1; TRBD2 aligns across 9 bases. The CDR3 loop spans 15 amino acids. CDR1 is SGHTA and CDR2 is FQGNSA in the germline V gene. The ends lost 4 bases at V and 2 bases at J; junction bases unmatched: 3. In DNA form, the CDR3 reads TGTGCCAGCAGCTCGACTAGCGGCCCCTACAATGAGCAGTTCTTC. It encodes CASSSTSGPYNEQFF.

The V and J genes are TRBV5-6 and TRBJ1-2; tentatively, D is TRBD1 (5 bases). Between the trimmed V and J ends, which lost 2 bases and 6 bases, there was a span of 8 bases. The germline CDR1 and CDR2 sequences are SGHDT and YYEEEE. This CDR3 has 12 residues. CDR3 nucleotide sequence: TGTGCCAGCAGCTTCGGGACTCATGGCTACACCTTC. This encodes CASSFGTHGYTF.

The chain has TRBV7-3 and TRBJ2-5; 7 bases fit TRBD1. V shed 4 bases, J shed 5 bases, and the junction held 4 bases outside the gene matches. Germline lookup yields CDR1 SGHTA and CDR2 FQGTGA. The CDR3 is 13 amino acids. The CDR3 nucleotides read TGTGCCAGCAGCTCGACAGGGCTGGAGACCCAGTACTTC. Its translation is CASSSTGLETQYF.

The CDR3 protein is CASSLNSNSGNTIYF. Here the CDR3 DNA reads TGTGCCAGCAGCTTAAACTCAAACTCTGGAAACACCATATATTTT. V and J are TRBV7-3 and TRBJ1-3; D is undetermined. The CDR3 consists of 15 residues. Trimming removed 1 base at V and 0 bases at J, with 7 bases between. In germline, CDR1 is SGHTA, CDR2 FQGTGA.

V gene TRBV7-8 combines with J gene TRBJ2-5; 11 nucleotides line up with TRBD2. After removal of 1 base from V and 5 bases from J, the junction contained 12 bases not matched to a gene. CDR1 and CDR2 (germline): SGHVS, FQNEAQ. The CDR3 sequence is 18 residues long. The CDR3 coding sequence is TGTGCCAGCAGCTTAGGGGTAGCGGGGGGGCTCTCCCTGGAGACCCAGTACTTC. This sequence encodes CASSLGVAGGLSLETQYF.

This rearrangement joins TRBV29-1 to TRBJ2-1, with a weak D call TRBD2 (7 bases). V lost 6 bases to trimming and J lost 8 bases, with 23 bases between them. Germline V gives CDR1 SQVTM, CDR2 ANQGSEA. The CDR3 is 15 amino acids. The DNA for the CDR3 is TGCAGCGTACCCGGGCAGGGGAGGGTAGGTGATGAGCAGTTCTTC. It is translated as CSVPGQGRVGDEQFF.

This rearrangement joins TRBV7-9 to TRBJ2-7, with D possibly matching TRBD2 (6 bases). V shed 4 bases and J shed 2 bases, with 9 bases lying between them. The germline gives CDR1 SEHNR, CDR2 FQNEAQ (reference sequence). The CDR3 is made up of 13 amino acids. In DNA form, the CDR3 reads TGTGCCAGCAGCTGGGGGGTCACCTACGAGCAGTACTTC. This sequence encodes CASSWGVTYEQYF. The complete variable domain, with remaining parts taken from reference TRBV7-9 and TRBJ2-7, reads DTGVSQNPRHKITKRGQNVTFRCDPISEHNRLYWYRQTLGQGPEFLTYFQNEAQLEKSRLLSDRFSAERPKGSFSTLEIQRTEQGDSAMYLCASSWGVTYEQYFGPGTRLTVT.

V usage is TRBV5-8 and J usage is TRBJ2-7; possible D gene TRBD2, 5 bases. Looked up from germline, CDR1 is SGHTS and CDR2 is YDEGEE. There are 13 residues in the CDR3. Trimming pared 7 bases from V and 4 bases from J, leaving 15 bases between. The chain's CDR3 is CASRPRGSYEQYF. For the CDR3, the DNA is TGTGCCAGCCGCCCCCGGGGATCGTACGAGCAGTACTTC.

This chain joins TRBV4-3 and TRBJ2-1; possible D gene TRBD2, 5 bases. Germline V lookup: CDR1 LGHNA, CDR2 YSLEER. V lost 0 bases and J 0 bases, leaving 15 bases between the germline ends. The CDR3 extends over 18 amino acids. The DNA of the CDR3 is TGCGCCAGCAGCCAAGATCGGCCAAGCGGCAGCTCCTACAATGAGCAGTTCTTC. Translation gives CASSQDRPSGSSYNEQFF.

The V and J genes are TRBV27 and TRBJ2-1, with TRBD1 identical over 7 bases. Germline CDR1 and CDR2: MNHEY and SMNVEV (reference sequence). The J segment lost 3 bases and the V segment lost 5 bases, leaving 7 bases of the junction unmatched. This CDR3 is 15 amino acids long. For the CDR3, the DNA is TGTGCCAGCAGTCCCCGACAGGGTTTCTACAATGAGCAGTTCTTC. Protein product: CASSPRQGFYNEQFF.

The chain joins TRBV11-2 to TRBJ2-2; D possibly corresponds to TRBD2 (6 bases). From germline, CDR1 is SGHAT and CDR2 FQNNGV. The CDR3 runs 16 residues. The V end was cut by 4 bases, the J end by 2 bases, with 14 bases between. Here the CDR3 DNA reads TGTGCCAGCAGCTCCCCGGGACTGAGAAACACCGGGGAGCTGTTTTTT. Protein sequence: CASSSPGLRNTGELFF. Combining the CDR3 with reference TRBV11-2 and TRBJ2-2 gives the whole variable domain EAGVAQSPRYKIIEKRQSVAFWCNPISGHATLYWYQQILGQGPKLLIQFQNNGVVDDSQLPKDRFSAERLKGVDSTLKIQPAKLEDSAVYLCASSSPGLRNTGELFFGEGSRLTVL.

The CDR3 DNA reads TGTGCCAGCAGTTGGTGGCGGAGCACAGATACGCAGTATTTT. It codes for CASSWWRSTDTQYF. The chain couples TRBV7-9 to TRBJ2-3; D is ambiguous. The CDR3 extends over 14 amino acids. Trimming left V 6 bases short and J 0 bases short, with 10 bases between. Germline lookup yields CDR1 SEHNR and CDR2 FQNEAQ (reference sequence).

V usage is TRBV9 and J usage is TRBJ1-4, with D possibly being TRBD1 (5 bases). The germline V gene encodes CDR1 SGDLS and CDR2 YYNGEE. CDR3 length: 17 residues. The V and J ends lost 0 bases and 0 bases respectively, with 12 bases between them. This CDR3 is CASSVGRVSATNEKLFF. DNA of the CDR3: TGTGCCAGCAGCGTAGGCAGGGTGTCGGCAACTAATGAAAAACTGTTTTTT.

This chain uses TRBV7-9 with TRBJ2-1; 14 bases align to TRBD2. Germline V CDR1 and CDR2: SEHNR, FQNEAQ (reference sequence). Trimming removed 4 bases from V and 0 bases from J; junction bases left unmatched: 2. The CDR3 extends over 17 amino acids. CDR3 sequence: CASSSGTSGSSYNEQFF. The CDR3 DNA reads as TGTGCCAGCAGCTCCGGGACTAGCGGGAGCTCCTACAATGAGCAGTTCTTC.

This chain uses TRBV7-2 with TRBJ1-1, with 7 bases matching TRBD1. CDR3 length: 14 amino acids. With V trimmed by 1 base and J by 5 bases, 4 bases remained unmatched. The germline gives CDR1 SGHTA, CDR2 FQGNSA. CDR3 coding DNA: TGTGCCAGCAGCTTAGTAGGGGGCGGGACTGAAGCTTTCTTT. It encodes CASSLVGGGTEAFF.

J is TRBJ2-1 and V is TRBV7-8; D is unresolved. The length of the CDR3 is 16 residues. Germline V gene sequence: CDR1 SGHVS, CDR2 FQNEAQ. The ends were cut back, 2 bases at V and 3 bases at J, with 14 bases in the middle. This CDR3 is CASSLRDSLSYNEQFF. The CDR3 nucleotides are TGTGCCAGCAGCTTAAGAGACTCCCTGAGCTACAATGAGCAGTTCTTC.

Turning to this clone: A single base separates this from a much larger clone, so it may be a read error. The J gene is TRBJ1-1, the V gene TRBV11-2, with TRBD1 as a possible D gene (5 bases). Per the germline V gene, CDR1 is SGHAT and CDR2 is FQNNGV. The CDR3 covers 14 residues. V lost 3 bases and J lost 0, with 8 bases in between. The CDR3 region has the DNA TGTGCCAGCAGCTTCGGGGGGGTGAACACTGAAGCTTTCTTT. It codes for CASSFGGVNTEAFF.

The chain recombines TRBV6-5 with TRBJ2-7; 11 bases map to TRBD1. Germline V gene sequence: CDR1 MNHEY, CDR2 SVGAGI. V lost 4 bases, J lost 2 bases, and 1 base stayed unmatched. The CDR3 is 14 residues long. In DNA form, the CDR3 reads TGTGCCAGCAGTTGGGGACAGGGGGCCTACGAGCAGTACTTC. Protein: CASSWGQGAYEQYF.